The 2 T cell receptor beta chains reported below all come from one sample, sequenced in a study of Graves' ophthalmopathy and Graves' hyperthyroidism. Amplified TCR beta CDR3 regions were obtained using RNA transcripts as template. Scientists carried out first-round RT-PCR using HTBI primers and then a second-round multiplex PCR. TCRdb itself ran the multiplex PCR reads through MiXCR, one entry per CDR3 protein. The sample consists of 300,000 to 500,000 distinct CDR3 sequences, less than 20% of them appearing once. Sequenced sample: peripheral blood. These receptors came from a woman between 18 and 29 years old with stable Graves' hyperthyroidism.

This clonotype was counted many times. The rearrangement links TRBV19 to TRBJ1-5, with a tentative D call TRBD1 (6 bases). Trimming shortened V by 6 bases and J by 6 bases, and 21 bases separated the two germline ends. Germline CDR1 reads LNHDA; CDR2 reads SQIVND (reference sequence). The CDR3 runs 16 residues. CDR3 amino acids: CASSGIQGIGTQPQHF. The CDR3 DNA follows: TGTGCCAGTAGCGGCATACAGGGAATCGGGACTCAGCCCCAGCATTTT.

Only a few counts were recorded for this clonotype. The J gene is TRBJ1-2, the V gene TRBV5-1; D gene ambiguous. The CDR3 spans 13 residues. The V and J ends lost 2 bases and 11 bases respectively, with 16 bases between them. CDR1 is SGHRS and CDR2 is YFSETQ in the germline V gene. CDR3 in amino acids: CASSFGSDPLYTF. The CDR3 nucleotides read TGCGCCAGCAGCTTCGGGTCCGATCCATTATACACCTTC.